These 3 T cell receptor beta chains originate from one sample sequenced in a study of shared clonotypes between healthy human individuals. Assay: immunoSEQ multiplex PCR; the TCRdb copy retains only in-frame clones and omits some. The table includes over 2 million clones, roughly 92% detected once. Sequencing used naive CD4+ T cells from PBMCs. Subset: CD45RA+ positively selected. Source of these receptors: a man between 18 and 35 years old in good health. Some clones in this sample may be carry-over from other donors' samples.

The rearrangement uses TRBV5-1 and TRBJ2-2, with 14 bases fitting TRBD2. This CDR3 comprises 18 residues. J gave up 6 bases and V 4 bases, and 11 bases lay outside the gene matches. Germline V CDR1 and CDR2: SGHRS, YFSETQ. The CDR3 protein is CASSPWMGTSGRAGELFF. The CDR3 DNA sequence: TGCGCCAGCAGCCCGTGGATGGGGACTAGCGGGAGAGCCGGGGAGCTGTTTTTT.

This chain connects TRBV5-1 to TRBJ2-3, with D possibly matching TRBD2 (7 bases). The germline V gene has CDR1 SGHRS and CDR2 YFSETQ. This CDR3 region has 17 residues. V lost 0 bases and J 3 bases, leaving 17 bases between the germline ends. The CDR3 nucleotides read TGCGCCAGCAGCTTGGGAGGCGGGGGCTTGAGGACAGATACGCAGTATTTT. It is translated as CASSLGGGGLRTDTQYF. Based on the CDR3 plus reference TRBV5-1 and TRBJ2-3, the full variable domain is KAGVTQTPRYLIKTRGQQVTLSCSPISGHRSVSWYQQTPGQGLQFLFEYFSETQRNKGNFPGRFSGRQFSNSRSEMNVSTLELGDSALYLCASSLGGGGLRTDTQYFGPGTRLTVL.

The chain has TRBV6-6 and TRBJ1-5; D not resolved. V was clipped by 7 bases and J by 3 bases, with 10 bases between them. CDR1 MNHNY and CDR2 SVGAGI come from the germline V gene (reference sequence). The length of the CDR3 is 13 residues. CDR3: CASTHEINQPQHF. CDR3 nucleotide sequence: TGTGCCAGCACTCACGAGATCAATCAGCCCCAGCATTTT.